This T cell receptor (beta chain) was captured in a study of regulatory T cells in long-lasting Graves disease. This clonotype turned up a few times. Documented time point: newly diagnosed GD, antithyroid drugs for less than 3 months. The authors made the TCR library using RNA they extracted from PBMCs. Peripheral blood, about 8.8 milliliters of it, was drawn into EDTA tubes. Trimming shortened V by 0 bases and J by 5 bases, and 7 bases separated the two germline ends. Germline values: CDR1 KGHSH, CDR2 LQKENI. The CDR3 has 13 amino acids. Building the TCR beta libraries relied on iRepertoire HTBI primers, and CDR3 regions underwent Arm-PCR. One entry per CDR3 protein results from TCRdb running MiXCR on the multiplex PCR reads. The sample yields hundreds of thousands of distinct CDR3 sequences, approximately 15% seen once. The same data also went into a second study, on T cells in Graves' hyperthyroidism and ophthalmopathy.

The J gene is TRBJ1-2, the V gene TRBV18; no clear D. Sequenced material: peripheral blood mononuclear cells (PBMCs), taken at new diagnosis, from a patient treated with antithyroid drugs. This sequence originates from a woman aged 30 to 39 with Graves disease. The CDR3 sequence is CASSPPNLYGYTF. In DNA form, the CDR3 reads TGTGCCAGCTCACCACCGAATCTATATGGCTACACCTTC. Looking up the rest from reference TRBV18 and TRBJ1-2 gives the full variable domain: NAGVMQNPRHLVRRRGQEARLRCSPMKGHSHVYWYRQLPEEGLKFMVYLQKENIIDESGMPKERFSAEFPKEGPSILRIQQVVRGDSAAYFCASSPPNLYGYTFGSGTRLTVV.